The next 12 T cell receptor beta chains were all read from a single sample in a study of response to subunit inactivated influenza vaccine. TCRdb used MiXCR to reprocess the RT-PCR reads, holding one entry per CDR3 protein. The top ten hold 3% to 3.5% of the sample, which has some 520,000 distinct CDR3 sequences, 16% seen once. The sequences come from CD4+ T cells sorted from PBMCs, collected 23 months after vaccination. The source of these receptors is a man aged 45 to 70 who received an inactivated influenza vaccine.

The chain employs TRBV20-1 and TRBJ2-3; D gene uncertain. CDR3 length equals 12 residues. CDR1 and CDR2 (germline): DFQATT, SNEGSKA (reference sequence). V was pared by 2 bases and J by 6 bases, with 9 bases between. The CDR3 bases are TGCAGTGCTAGACGAGTTGCGGATACGCAGTATTTT. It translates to CSARRVADTQYF.

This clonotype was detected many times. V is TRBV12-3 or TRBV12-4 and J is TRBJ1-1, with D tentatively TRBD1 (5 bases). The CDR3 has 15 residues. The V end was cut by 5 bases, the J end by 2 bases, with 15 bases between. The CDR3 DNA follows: TGTGCCAGCAGTACGTACCGGGACCGCAACACTGAAGCTTTCTTT. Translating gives CASSTYRDRNTEAFF.

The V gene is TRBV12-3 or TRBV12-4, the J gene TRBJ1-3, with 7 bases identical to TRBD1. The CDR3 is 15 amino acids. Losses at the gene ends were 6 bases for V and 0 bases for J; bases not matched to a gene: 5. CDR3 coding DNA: TGTGCCAGCAGGGGGACAGCCCGCTCTGGAAACACCATATATTTT. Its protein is CASRGTARSGNTIYF.

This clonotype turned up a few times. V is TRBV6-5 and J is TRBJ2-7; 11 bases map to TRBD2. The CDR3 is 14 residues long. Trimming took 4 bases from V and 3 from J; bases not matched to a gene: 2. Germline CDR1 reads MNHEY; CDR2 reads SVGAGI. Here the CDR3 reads CASSWTSGYYEQYF. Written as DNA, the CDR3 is TGTGCCAGCAGTTGGACTAGCGGGTACTACGAGCAGTACTTC.

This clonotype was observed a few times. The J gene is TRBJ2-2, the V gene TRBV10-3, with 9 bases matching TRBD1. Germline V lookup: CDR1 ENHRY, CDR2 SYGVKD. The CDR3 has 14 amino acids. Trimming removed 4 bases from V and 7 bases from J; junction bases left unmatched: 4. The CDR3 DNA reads TGTGCCATCAGTGTCGACAGGGGGAACGGGGAGCTGTTTTTT. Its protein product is CAISVDRGNGELFF.

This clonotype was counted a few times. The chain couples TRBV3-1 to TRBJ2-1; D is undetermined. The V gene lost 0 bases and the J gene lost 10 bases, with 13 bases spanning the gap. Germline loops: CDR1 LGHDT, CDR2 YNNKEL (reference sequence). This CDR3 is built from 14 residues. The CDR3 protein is CASSQDLGRREQFF. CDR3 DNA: TGTGCCAGCAGCCAAGATCTTGGGCGCAGGGAGCAGTTCTTC.

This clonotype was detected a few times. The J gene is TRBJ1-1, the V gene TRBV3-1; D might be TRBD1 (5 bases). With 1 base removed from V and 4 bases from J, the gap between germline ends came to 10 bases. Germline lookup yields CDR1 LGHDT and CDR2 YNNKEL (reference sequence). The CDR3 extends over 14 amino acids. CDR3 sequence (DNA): TGTGCCAGCAGCCAAGGGGGCACAGGCACTGAAGCTTTCTTT. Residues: CASSQGGTGTEAFF.

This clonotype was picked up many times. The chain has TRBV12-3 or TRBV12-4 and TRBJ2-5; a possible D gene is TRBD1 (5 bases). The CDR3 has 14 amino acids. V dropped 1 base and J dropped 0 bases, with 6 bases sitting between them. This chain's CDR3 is CASSLGQNQETQYF. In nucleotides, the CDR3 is TGTGCCAGCAGTTTAGGACAGAACCAAGAGACCCAGTACTTC.

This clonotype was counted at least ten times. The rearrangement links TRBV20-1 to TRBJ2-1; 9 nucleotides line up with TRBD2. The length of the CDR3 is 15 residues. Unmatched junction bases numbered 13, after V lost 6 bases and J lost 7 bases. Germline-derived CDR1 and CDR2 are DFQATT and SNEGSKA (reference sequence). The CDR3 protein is CSATPGAGGRNEQFF. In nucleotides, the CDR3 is TGCAGTGCCACCCCCGGCGCGGGGGGGCGGAATGAGCAGTTCTTC.

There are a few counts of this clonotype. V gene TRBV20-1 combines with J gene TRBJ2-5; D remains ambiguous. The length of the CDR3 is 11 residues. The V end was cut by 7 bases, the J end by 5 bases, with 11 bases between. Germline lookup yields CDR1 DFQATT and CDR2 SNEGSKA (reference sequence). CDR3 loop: CSGSEWETQYF. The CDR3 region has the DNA TGCAGTGGTTCGGAATGGGAGACCCAGTACTTC.

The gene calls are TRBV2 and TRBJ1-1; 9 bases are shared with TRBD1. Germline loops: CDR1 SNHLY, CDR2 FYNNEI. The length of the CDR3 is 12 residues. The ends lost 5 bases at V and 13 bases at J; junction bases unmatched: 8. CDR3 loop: CASSWDREGVFF. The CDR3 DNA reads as TGTGCCAGCAGTTGGGACAGGGAGGGAGTTTTCTTT.

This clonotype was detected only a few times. CDR3 nucleotides: TGCAGTGCTAGAGATCGGCGGTTGGCGGACTACGAGCAGTACTTC. It specifies CSARDRRLADYEQYF. The V call is TRBV20-1, the J call TRBJ2-7; no clear D gene. The CDR3 spans 15 residues. Germline CDR1 reads DFQATT; CDR2 reads SNEGSKA (reference sequence). V gave up 0 bases and J gave up 3 bases, with 15 bases separating them.